These T cell receptor beta chains were read from a single sample in a study of blood T cell dynamics during melanoma immunotherapy. Assay used: immunoSEQ multiplex PCR; TCRdb lists only in-frame clones, some missing. The sample carries more than 10,000 clones, about four fifths recorded once. Sequenced here: blood, sampled from a patient treated with checkpoint blockade. The receptors originated from a human donor with melanoma. Both conserved end residues are part of each CDR3. The D gene is left open where the match is weak. Not all rows give a size; the values are once, few, many and, for expanded clones, a class.

>TRBD1|NA|TRBJ1-2|TRBV4-3
TGCGCCAGCAGCCAACAGGGACAGGGGTACTATGGCTACACCTTC
CASSQQGQGYYGYTF
>NA|NA|TRBJ2-2|TRBV5-1
TGCGCCAGCAGCTTGGTTCTGGGGGGGCCTGGCGGGGAGCTGTTTTTT
CASSLVLGGPGGELFF
>NA|NA|TRBJ2-3|TRBV6-1
TGTGCCAGCAGTGAGGGAGGGGGTGCAGATACGCAGTATTTT
CASSEGGGADTQYF
>NA|NA|TRBJ1-3|TRBV19
TGTGCCAGTAGGTCGGGATCCTCTGGAAACACCATATATTTT
CASRSGSSGNTIYF
>TRBD1|NA|TRBJ1-2|TRBV28
TGTGCCAGCAGGTACGACAGGGACTATGGCTACACCTTC
CASRYDRDYGYTF
>TRBD1|NA|TRBJ1-4|TRBV6-1
TGTGCCAGCCTGGACAGGGAGAATGAAAAACTGTTTTTT
CASLDRENEKLFF
>NA|NA|TRBJ2-3|TRBV4-3
TGCGCCAGCAGCCAAGGGCGGTTAACAGATACGCAGTATTTT
CASSQGRLTDTQYF
>NA|few|TRBJ1-6|TRBV7-9
TGTGCCAGCAGCTTCACAGAGTCCTATAATTCACCCCTCCACTTT
CASSFTESYNSPLHF
>TRBD1|NA|TRBJ2-7|TRBV6-1
TGTGCCAGCAAGGGGGACAGGAACGAGCAGTACTTC
CASKGDRNEQYF
>TRBD1|NA|TRBJ1-4|TRBV2
TGTGCCAGCAGCCCCCGGACAGGGGTGGTCGAAAAACTGTTTTTT
CASSPRTGVVEKLFF
>NA|NA|TRBJ1-2|TRBV19
TGTGCCAGTAACGGTTTGGGAGGGACGAACTATGGCTACACCTTC
CASNGLGGTNYGYTF
>NA|NA|TRBJ1-2|TRBV7-2
TGTGCCAGCAGCCTGTGGGGCTATGGCTACACCTTC
CASSLWGYGYTF
>NA|NA|TRBJ2-5|TRBV1
TGCACCAGCAGAAGCGGGTGCCAAGAGACCCAGTACTTC
CTSRSGCQETQYF
>NA|NA|TRBJ1-4|TRBV28
TGTGCCAGCAGTCCGGGAGCCCTACAGATCGGTGAAAAACTGTTTTTT
CASSPGALQIGEKLFF
>NA|NA|TRBJ2-7|TRBV27
TGTGCCAGCAGATCCAGTGGGGCCCGCTACGAGCAGTACTTC
CASRSSGARYEQYF
>NA|NA|TRBJ2-7|TRBV30
TGTGCCTGGAGCGCTCGCGGTTCCGCCGAGCAGTACTTC
CAWSARGSAEQYF
>TRBD1|NA|TRBJ1-6|TRBV10-3
TGTGCCAGCAACCTACAGGGGAATTCACCCCTCCACTTT
CASNLQGNSPLHF
>TRBD2|NA|TRBJ2-2|TRBV7-9
TGTGCCAGCAGTCTAGCGGGGACATCCACCGGGGAGCTGTTTTTT
CASSLAGTSTGELFF
>TRBD1|medium-sized|TRBJ2-7|TRBV7-2
TGTGCCAGCAGCCCGCGATCAGGGGGCAGAGGGAACGAGCAGTACTTC
CASSPRSGGRGNEQYF
>NA|NA|TRBJ2-1|TRBV29-1
TGCAGCGTTGAAGATGGGCTTCTACGCCCCGGTGAGCAGTTCTTC
CSVEDGLLRPGEQFF
>NA|NA|TRBJ2-2|TRBV6-5
TGTGCCAAACAAAGAGGGTTGGCCGGGGAGCTGTTTTTT
CAKQRGLAGELFF
>NA|NA|TRBJ2-2|TRBV6-6
TGTGCCAGCTTTTCTGGAGGGGGAGACACCGGGGAGCTGTTTTTT
CASFSGGGDTGELFF
>NA|once|TRBJ1-5|TRBV27
TGTGCCAGCAGTCTCCGGACAGCCAATCAGCCCCAGCATTTT
CASSLRTANQPQHF
>TRBD2|NA|TRBJ2-3|TRBV7-9
TGTGCCAGCAGCCAAACTAGCGGGGGGTCCCGCACAGATACGCAGTATTTT
CASSQTSGGSRTDTQYF
>NA|few|TRBJ1-1|TRBV9
TGTGCCAGCAGCGTAGAGGTGAACACTGAAGCTTTCTTT
CASSVEVNTEAFF
>NA|NA|TRBJ2-5|TRBV20-1
TGCAGTGCTAGGGGCGCCCAGGGTCGGTACTTC
CSARGAQGRYF
>NA|NA|TRBJ2-1|TRBV7-2
TGTGCCAGCAGCTTACCGCCCAGCAATGAGCAGTTCTTC
CASSLPPSNEQFF
>NA|NA|TRBJ2-6|TRBV4-2
TGTGCCAGCAGCTCGACAGGCACCTCTGGGGCCAACGTCCTGACTTTC
CASSSTGTSGANVLTF
>NA|NA|TRBJ1-3|TRBV30
TGTGCCTGGGCAGGGAGTCCGGGAAACACCATATATTTT
CAWAGSPGNTIYF
>TRBD1|NA|TRBJ2-1|TRBV5-1
TGCGCCAGCAGCTTGGAGCCGGGACAGTTTTACAATGAGCAGTTCTTC
CASSLEPGQFYNEQFF